Here is one TCR beta chain with its context. Its antigen is unidentified. The sequencing template was cDNA reverse transcribed from extracted RNA. Sequencing was performed with immunoSEQ multiplex PCR; in TCRdb, only in-frame clones are kept and a portion is missing. The repertoire holds approximately 210,000 clones, with less than 50% as singletons. This sample was included in a study of CD8+ T cells in alopecia areata. Study findings and constraints: Scalp clonality and expanded CD8+ clones among the top 100 fell significantly with tofacitinib.

Treatment defined: oral pan-JAK inhibitor, 5-10 mg twice daily. PBMCs yielded sorted CD4+ and CD8+ T cells. The receptor's source is a human donor with alopecia areata. This specimen was CD4+ T cells sorted from blood, taken around week 37, from a patient treated with tofacitinib.

The CDR3: CASSPNSLGRNEAFF. The CDR3 DNA reads TGTGCCAGCAGCCCCAACTCGCTCGGCCGAAATGAAGCTTTCTTT. V usage is TRBV6-1 and J usage is TRBJ1-1; D is uncertain. The CDR3 sequence is 15 residues long. Germline lookup yields CDR1 MNHNS and CDR2 SASEGT. V dropped 6 bases and J dropped 7 bases, with 21 bases sitting between them.